The text below deals with one T cell receptor beta chain. Antigen unknown. The data were obtained in a study of vaccination effects on CD4 cells after COVID-19. Study-wide background: Post-vaccine sampling took place a median of 72 days after the second dose.

Under the ViraFEST assay, PBMC were stimulated with viral peptide pools so that antigen-specific CD4+ T cells expanded. Sequencing was performed afterwards. Investigators separated out CD4+ T cells once about 10 days of culture had passed. Each participant was given two doses of one vaccine (BNT162b2 or mRNA-1273). There are 14 residues in the CDR3. Between the trimmed V and J ends, which lost 2 bases and 3 bases, there was a span of 8 bases. The germline gives CDR1 SGHVS, CDR2 FQNEAQ. Clones were sequenced by immunoSEQ multiplex PCR, and TCRdb holds only the in-frame ones, with some missing. The sample holds approximately 83,000 clones; roughly 73% are singletons and the top ten take approximately 1%.

Material: CD4+ T cells from PBMCs cultured with HCoV-OC43 spike peptides, obtained after COVID-19 vaccination. Subset described: HCoV-OC43 spike overlapping peptide pool stimulation. V and J are TRBV7-8 and TRBJ2-1; D gene uncertain. The receptor was isolated from a human donor who received a COVID-19 vaccine. The CDR3: CASSLSRSYNEQFF. Here the CDR3 DNA reads TGTGCCAGCAGCTTATCAAGGAGCTACAATGAGCAGTTCTTC.